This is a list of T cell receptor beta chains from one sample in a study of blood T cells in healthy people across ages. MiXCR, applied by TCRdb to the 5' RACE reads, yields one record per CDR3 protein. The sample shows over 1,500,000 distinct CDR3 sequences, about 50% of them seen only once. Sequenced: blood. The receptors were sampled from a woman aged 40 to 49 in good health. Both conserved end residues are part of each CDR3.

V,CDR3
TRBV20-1,CSALRGGGPYEQYF
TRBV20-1,CSARDRDRAYGYTF
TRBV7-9,CASRFAPDTQYF
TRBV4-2,CASSHTGTGSYNEQFF
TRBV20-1,CSASVGGIHTDTQYF
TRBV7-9,CASSSPRTVNTEAFF
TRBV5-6,CASSFASNNEQFF
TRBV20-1,CSARRGEVETQYF
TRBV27,CASRLQGYMNTEAFF
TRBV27,CASSLPAGRQASYEQYF
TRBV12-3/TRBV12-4,CASGPGLAGAYEQYF
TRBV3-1,CASSQGDRGETQYF
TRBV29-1,CSVEAGFGGTEAFF
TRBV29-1,CSVDIETDTQYF
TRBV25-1,CASSDLSDNSPLHF
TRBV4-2,CASSQDIGRGGETQYF
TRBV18,CASSPPAEYEQYF
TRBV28,CASSGAGVAKNIQYF
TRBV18,CASSPDRHTEAFF
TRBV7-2,CASRSPTGGSYEQYF
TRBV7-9,CASSIQGRDYGYTF
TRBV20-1,CSARDSLTESNSPPHF
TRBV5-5,CASSDELVFSYEQYF
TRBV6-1,CASSGPRSSYNEQFF
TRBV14,CASSWGLAGDDTQYF
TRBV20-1,CSASPSGKEREKLFF
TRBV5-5,CASSLGTGGRNTQYF
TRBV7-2,CASSWGLGGETQYF
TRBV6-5,CASTSVGTGGREQYF